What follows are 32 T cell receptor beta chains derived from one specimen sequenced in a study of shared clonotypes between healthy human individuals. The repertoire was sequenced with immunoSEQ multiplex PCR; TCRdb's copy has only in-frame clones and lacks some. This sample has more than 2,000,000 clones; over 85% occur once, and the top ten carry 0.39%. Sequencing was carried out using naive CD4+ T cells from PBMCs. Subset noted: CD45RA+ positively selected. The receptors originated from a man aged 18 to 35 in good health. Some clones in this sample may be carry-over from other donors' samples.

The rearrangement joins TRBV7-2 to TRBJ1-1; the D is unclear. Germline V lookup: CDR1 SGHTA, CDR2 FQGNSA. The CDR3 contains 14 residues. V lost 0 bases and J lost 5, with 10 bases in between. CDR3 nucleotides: TGTGCCAGCAGCTTAGCGCCCGGCCCGACTGAAGCTTTCTTT. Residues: CASSLAPGPTEAFF.

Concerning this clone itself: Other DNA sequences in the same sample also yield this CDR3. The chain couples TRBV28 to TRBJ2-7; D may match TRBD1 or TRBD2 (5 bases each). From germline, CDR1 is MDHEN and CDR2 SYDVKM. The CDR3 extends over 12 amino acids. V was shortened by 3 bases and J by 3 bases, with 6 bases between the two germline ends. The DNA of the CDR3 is TGTGCCAGCAGTTTGGGACGCTACGAGCAGTACTTC. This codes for CASSLGRYEQYF. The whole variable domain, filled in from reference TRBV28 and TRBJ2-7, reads DVKVTQSSRYLVKRTGEKVFLECVQDMDHENMFWYRQDPGLGLRLIYFSYDVKMKEKGDIPEGYSVSREKKERFSLILESASTNQTSMYLCASSLGRYEQYFGPGTRLTVT.

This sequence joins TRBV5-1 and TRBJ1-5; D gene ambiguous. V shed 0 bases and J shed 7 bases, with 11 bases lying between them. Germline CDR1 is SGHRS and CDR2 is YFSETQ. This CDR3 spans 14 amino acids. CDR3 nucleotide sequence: TGCGCCAGCAGCTTGGACAACCCCTGGCAGCCCCAGCATTTT. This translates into CASSLDNPWQPQHF.

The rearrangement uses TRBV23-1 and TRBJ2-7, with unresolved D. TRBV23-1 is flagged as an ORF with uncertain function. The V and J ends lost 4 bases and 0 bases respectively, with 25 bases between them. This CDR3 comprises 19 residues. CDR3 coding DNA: TGCGCCAGCAGTCCCTTGTCAGGTTGGGGTGCCGGTCACTCCTACGAGCAGTACTTC. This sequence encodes CASSPLSGWGAGHSYEQYF.

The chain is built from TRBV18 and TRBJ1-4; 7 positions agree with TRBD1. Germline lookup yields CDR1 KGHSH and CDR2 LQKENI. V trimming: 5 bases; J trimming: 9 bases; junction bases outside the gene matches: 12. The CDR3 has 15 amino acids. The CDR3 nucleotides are TGTGCCAGCTCAGGCACAGGGGTTGGGCAACAAAAACTGTTTTTT. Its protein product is CASSGTGVGQQKLFF.

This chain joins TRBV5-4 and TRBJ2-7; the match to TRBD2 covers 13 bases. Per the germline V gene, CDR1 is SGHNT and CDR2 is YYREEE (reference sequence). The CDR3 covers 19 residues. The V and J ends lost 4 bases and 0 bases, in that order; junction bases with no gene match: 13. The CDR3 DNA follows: TGTGCCAGCAGCCGCGGACTAGCGGGAGTGGGGGGGAGCTCCTACGAGCAGTACTTC. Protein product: CASSRGLAGVGGSSYEQYF.

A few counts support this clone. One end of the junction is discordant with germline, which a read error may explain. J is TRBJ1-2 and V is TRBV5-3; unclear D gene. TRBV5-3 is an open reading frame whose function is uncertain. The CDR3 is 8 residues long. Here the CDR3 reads CARSAGYF. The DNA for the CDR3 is TGTGCCAGAAGCGCCGGCTATTTC.

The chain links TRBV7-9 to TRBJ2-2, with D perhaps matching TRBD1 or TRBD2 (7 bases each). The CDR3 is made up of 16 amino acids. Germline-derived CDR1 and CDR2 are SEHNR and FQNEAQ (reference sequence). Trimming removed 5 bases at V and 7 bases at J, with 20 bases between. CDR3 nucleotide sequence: TGTGCCAGCAGCCGCGGGGGACAGTTAAGTTTCGGGGAGCTGTTTTTT. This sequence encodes CASSRGGQLSFGELFF.

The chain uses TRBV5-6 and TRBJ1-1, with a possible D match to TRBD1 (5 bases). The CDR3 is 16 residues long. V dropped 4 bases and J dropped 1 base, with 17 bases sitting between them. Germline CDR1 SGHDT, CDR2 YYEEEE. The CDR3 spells CASSRGPGRKNTEAFF. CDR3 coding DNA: TGTGCCAGCAGCCGAGGGCCGGGACGGAAGAACACTGAAGCTTTCTTT. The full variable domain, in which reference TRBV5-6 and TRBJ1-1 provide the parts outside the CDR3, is DAGVTQSPTHLIKTRGQQVTLRCSPKSGHDTVSWYQQALGQGPQFIFQYYEEEERQRGNFPDRFSGHQFPNYSSELNVNALLLGDSALYLCASSRGPGRKNTEAFFGQGTRLTVV.

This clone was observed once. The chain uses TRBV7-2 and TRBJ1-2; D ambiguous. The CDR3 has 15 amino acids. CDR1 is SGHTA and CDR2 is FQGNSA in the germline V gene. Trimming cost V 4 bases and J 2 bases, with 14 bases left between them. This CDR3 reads CASSYQTRINYGYTF. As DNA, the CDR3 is TGTGCCAGCAGCTACCAAACACGAATCAACTATGGCTACACCTTC.

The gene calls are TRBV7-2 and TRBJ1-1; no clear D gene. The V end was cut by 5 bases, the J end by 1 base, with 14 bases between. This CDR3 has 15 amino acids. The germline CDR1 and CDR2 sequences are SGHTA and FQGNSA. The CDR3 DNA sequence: TGTGCCAGCAGCCCGTTCGGTAGGCGGAACACTGAAGCTTTCTTT. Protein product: CASSPFGRRNTEAFF.

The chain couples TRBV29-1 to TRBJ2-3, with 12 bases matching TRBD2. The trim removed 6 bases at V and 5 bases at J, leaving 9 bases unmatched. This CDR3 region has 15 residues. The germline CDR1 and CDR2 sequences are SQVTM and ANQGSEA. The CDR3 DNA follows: TGCAGCGTCTCCGGGACTAGCGGGCCTCTAGATACGCAGTATTTT. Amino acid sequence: CSVSGTSGPLDTQYF.

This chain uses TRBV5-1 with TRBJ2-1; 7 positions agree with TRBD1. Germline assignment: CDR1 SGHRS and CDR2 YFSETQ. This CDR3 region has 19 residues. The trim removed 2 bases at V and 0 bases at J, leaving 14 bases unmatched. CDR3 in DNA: TGCGCCAGCAGCTTTCCGGGACAGCGCTCCATGAGCTCCTACAATGAGCAGTTCTTC. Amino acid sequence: CASSFPGQRSMSSYNEQFF.

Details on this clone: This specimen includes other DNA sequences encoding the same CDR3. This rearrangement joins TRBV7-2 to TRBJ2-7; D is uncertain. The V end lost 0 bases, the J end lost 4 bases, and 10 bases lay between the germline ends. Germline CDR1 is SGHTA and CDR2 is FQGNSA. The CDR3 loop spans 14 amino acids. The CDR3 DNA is TGTGCCAGCAGCTTAGCGCGTGGCGAGTACGAGCAGTACTTC. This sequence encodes CASSLARGEYEQYF. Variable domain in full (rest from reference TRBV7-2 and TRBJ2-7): GAGVSQSPSNKVTEKGKDVELRCDPISGHTALYWYRQSLGQGLEFLIYFQGNSAPDKSGLPSDRFSAERTGGSVSTLTIQRTQQEDSAVYLCASSLARGEYEQYFGPGTRLTVT.

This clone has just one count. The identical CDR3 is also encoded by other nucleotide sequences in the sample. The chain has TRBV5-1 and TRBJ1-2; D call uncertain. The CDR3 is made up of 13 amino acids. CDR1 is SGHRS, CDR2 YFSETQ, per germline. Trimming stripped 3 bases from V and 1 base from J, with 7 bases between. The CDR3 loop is CASSSTGNYGYTF. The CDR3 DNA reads TGCGCCAGCAGCTCGACGGGTAACTATGGCTACACCTTC.

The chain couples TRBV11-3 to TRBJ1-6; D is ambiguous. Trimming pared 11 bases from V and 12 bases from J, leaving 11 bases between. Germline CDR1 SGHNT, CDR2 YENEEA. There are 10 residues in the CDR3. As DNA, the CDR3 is TGTGCCTCATACCCCCTACCCCTCCACTTT. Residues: CASYPLPLHF.

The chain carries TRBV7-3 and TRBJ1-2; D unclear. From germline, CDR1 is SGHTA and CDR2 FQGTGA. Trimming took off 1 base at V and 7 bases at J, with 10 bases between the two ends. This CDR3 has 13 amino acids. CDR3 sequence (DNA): TGTGCCAGCAGCTTAATTGGAGAGGGTGGCTACACCTTC. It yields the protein CASSLIGEGGYTF.

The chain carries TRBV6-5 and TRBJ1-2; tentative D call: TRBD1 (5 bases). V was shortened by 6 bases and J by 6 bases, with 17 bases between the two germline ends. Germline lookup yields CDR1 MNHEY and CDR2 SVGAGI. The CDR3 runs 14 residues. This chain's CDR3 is CASSATGTSDGYTF. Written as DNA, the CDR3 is TGTGCCAGCAGCGCCACCGGGACTTCTGATGGCTACACCTTC.

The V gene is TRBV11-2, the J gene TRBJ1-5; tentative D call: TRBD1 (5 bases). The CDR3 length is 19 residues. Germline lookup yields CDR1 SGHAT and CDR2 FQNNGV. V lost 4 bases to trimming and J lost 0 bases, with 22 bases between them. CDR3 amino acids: CASSSAIGWTIRSNQPQHF. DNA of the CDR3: TGTGCCAGCAGCTCCGCGATCGGATGGACAATCCGTAGCAATCAGCCCCAGCATTTT.

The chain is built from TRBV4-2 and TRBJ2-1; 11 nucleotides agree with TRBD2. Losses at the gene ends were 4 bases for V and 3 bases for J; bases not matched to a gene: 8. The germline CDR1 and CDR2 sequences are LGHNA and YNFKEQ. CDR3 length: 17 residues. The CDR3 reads CASSPNWGTSGYNEQFF. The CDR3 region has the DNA TGTGCCAGCAGCCCAAACTGGGGGACTAGCGGCTACAATGAGCAGTTCTTC.

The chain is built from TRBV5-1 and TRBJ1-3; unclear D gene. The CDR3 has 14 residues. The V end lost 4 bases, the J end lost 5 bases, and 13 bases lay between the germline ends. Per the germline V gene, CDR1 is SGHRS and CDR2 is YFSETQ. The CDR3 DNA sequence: TGCGCCAGCAGCCCCGACCTACGGCGAAACACCATATATTTT. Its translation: CASSPDLRRNTIYF. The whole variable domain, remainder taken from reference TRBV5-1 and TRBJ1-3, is KAGVTQTPRYLIKTRGQQVTLSCSPISGHRSVSWYQQTPGQGLQFLFEYFSETQRNKGNFPGRFSGRQFSNSRSEMNVSTLELGDSALYLCASSPDLRRNTIYFGEGSWLTVV.

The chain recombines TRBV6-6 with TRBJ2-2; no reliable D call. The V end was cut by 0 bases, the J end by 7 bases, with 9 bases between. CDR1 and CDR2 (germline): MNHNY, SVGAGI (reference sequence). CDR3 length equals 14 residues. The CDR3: CASSYSSANGELFF. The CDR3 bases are TGTGCCAGCAGTTACTCGTCCGCAAACGGGGAGCTGTTTTTT.

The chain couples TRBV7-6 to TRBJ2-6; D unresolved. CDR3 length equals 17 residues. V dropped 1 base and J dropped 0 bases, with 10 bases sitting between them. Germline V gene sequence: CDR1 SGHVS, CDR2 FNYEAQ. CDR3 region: CASSLGGRDSGANVLTF. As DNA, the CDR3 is TGTGCCAGCAGCTTAGGGGGAAGGGACTCTGGGGCCAACGTCCTGACTTTC.

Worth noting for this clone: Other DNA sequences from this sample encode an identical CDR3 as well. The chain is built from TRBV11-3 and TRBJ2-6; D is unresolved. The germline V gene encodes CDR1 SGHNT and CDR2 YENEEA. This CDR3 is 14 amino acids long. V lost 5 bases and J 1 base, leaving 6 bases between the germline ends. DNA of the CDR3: TGTGCCAGCAGCGCTGGGTCTGGGGCCAACGTCCTGACTTTC. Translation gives CASSAGSGANVLTF.

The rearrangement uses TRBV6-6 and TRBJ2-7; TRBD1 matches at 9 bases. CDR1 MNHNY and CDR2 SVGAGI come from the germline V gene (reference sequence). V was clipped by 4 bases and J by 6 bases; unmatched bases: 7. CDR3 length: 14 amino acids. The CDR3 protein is CASSSGTGKGEQYF. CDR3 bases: TGTGCCAGCAGTTCTGGGACAGGGAAAGGCGAGCAGTACTTC.

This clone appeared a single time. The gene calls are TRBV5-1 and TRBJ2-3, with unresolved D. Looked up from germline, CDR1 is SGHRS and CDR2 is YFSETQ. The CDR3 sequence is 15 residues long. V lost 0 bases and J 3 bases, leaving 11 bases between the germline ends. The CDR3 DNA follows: TGCGCCAGCAGCTTGGGGGCAGGCGCGACAGATACGCAGTATTTT. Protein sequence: CASSLGAGATDTQYF.

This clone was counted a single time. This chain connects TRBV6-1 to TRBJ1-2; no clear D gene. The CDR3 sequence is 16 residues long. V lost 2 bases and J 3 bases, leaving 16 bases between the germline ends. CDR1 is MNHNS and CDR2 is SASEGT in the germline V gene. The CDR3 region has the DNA TGTGCCAGCAGTGAATGGGGTTTCTACCAGGACTATGGCTACACCTTC. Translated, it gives CASSEWGFYQDYGYTF.

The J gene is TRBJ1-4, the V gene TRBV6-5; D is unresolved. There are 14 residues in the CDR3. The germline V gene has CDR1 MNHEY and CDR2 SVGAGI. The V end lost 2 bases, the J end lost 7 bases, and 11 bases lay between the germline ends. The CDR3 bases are TGTGCCAGCAGTTACAGGGTTGAGGGTGAAAAACTGTTTTTT. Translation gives CASSYRVEGEKLFF.

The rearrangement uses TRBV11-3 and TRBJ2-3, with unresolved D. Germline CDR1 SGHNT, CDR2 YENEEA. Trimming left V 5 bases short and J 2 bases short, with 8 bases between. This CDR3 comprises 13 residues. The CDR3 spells CASSKINTDTQYF. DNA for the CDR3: TGTGCCAGCAGCAAAATAAACACAGATACGCAGTATTTT.

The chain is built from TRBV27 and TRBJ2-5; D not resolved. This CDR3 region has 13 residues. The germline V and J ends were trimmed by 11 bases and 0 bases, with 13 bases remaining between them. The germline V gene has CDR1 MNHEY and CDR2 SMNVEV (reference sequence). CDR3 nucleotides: TGTGCCCCCTCCCGGACGCACCAAGAGACCCAGTACTTC. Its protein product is CAPSRTHQETQYF.

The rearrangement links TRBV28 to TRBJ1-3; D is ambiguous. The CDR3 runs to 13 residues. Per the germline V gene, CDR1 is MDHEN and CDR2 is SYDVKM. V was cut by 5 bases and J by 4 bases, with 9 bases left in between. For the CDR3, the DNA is TGTGCCAGCAGTCGCGCAAGGGGAAACACCATATATTTT. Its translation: CASSRARGNTIYF.

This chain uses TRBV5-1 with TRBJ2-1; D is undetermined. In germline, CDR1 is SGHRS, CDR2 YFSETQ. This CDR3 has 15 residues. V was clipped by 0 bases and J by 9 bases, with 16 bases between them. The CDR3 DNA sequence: TGCGCCAGCAGCTTGGCGGTAGGCGGATCCAGTGAGCAGTTCTTC. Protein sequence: CASSLAVGGSSEQFF.